This TCR beta chain is from a study of cytomegalovirus exposure and HLA in healthy donors. Study overall: Assignment to the Caucasian-associated ancestry cluster applied to around 82% of the approximately 420 genotyped donors.

The primer mix had 60 Vbeta and 13 Jbeta primers. In the original workflow: Among the unique TCR beta chains that a later analysis counted, about 81 million in all, 9.5 million to 11 million were shared. Using immunoSEQ multiplex PCR, the repertoire was profiled, and TCRdb retains in-frame clones only, with some absent. D and trimming were read from the DNA, whereas the V and J calls and clone size are those reported in that table. The table lists under 150,000 clones, roughly 77% of them singletons. In the case of this clone: What it binds is unknown.

Study-wide results and limits: HLA allele associations emerged for roughly 17,000 TCR beta sequences in a later analysis, at 0.05 false discovery rate. Trimming of TCR beta V- and J-genes showed a link, identified in a later analysis, to a missense DCLRE1C variant.

The CDR3 runs to 12 residues. V dropped 2 bases and J dropped 5 bases, with 5 bases sitting between them. Germline V gives CDR1 SGHKS, CDR2 YYEKEE (reference sequence). The chain joins TRBV5-5 to TRBJ1-3; D is undetermined. The sequence derives from a woman aged 40 to 55 in good health and CMV-seropositive. The sequencing input was PBMCs. DNA for the CDR3: TGTGCCAGCAGCTTCGTCCGAAACACCATATATTTT. Translation gives CASSFVRNTIYF.